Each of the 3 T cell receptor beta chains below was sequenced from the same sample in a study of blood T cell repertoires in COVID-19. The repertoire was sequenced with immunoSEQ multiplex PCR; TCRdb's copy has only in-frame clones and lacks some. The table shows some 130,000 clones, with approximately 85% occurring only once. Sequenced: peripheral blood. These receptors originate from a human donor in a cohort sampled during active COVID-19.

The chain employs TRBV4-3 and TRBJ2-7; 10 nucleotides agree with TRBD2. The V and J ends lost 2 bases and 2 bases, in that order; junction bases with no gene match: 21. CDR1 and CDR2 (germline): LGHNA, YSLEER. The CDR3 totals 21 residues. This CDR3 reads CASSQLWDSRDSGRSPYEQYV. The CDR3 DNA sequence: TGCGCCAGCAGCCAATTATGGGACAGCCGAGATAGCGGGAGGTCCCCCTACGAGCAGTACGTC.

The CDR3 sequence is CASSLYRTSGGPMPYNEQFF. CDR3 coding DNA: TGCGCCAGCAGCTTGTATCGGACTAGCGGGGGGCCGATGCCCTACAATGAGCAGTTCTTC. The chain joins TRBV5-1 to TRBJ2-1; 14 bases line up with TRBD2. Trimming cost V 1 base and J 2 bases; bases outside gene matches: 11. The CDR3 has 20 amino acids. Germline CDR1 reads SGHRS; CDR2 reads YFSETQ.

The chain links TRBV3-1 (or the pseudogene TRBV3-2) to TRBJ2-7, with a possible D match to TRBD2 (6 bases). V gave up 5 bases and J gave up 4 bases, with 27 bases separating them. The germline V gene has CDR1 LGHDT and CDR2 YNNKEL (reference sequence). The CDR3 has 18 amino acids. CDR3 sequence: CASSSFLAGTPNKYEQYV. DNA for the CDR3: TGTGCCAGCAGCTCTTTTCTGGCCGGGACTCCAAACAAATACGAGCAGTACGTC.